These 26 T cell receptor beta chains came from one sample sequenced in a study of blood T cell repertoires in COVID-19. Sequenced by immunoSEQ multiplex PCR; TCRdb stores in-frame clones only, minus some. The sample carries about 25,000 clones, approximately 89% recorded once. Sequencing was carried out using peripheral blood. The receptors shown here come from a man aged 45 to 65 with active COVID-19.

CDR3 in amino acids: CATSETLAGTQYF. The DNA for the CDR3 is TGTGCCACCAGTGAGACCCTTGCAGGTACGCAGTATTTT. V usage is TRBV24-1 and J usage is TRBJ2-3; D is uncertain. The CDR3 is 13 amino acids. V was trimmed by 4 bases and J by 8 bases, leaving 12 bases between them. Germline values: CDR1 KGHDR, CDR2 SFDVKD.

This chain links TRBV6-2 or TRBV6-3 with TRBJ2-6; possibly TRBD2 for D (6 bases). The CDR3 has 18 residues. The germline gives CDR1 MNHEY, CDR2 SVGEGT. Trimming stripped 2 bases from V and 0 bases from J, with 14 bases between. CDR3 bases: TGTGCCAGCAGTTACGGGGACTTAATTCGCTCTGGGGCCAACGTCCTGACTTTC. This gives the protein CASSYGDLIRSGANVLTF.

V gene TRBV7-9 combines with J gene TRBJ2-2, with 8 positions matching TRBD2. With V trimmed by 2 bases and J by 5 bases, 4 bases remained unmatched. The CDR3 extends over 15 amino acids. Looked up from germline, CDR1 is SEHNR and CDR2 is FQNEAQ (reference sequence). The CDR3 region has the DNA TGTGCCAGCAGCTTATTGGGGACTAGGACCGGGGAGCTGTTTTTT. This translates into CASSLLGTRTGELFF.

Points on this clone: One end of the junction is discordant with germline, which a read error may explain. CDR3 sequence reads: CASSATSGRGEVNF. DNA of the CDR3: TGTGCCAGCAGCGCGACTAGCGGGAGGGGGGAGGTGAATTTT. V and J are TRBV7-2 and TRBJ2-3; TRBD2 matches 14 bases. Germline lookup yields CDR1 SGHTA and CDR2 FQGNSA. The CDR3 covers 14 residues.

The chain recombines TRBV15 with TRBJ2-2; 7 positions match TRBD1. This CDR3 has 15 residues. Germline CDR1 and CDR2: LNHNV and YYDKDF (reference sequence). V shed 2 bases and J 6 bases; nucleotides not matched to a gene: 6. CDR3 loop: CATSRKTGSAGELFF. CDR3 DNA sequence: TGTGCCACCAGCAGAAAGACAGGGAGCGCCGGGGAGCTGTTTTTT.

The chain is built from TRBV7-3 and TRBJ2-1, with D possibly being TRBD2 (5 bases). Germline values: CDR1 SGHTA, CDR2 FQGTGA. Trimming cost V 5 bases and J 4 bases, with 21 bases left between them. CDR3 length: 17 amino acids. As DNA, the CDR3 is TGTGCCAGCAGCGCCGAAGGGCGGGTCCACGAATACAATGAGCAGTTCTTC. As protein: CASSAEGRVHEYNEQFF.

The V gene is TRBV4-3, the J gene TRBJ2-7; maybe TRBD1 (5 bases). CDR1 LGHNA and CDR2 YSLEER come from the germline V gene. V lost 1 base, J lost 3 bases, and 7 bases lay in between. The CDR3 sequence is 13 residues long. The DNA of the CDR3 is TGCGCCAGCAGCCAAGTTAGGGGCTACGAGCAGTACTTC. It codes for CASSQVRGYEQYF.

V is TRBV3-1 (or the pseudogene TRBV3-2) and J is TRBJ2-5; 11 bases are shared with TRBD1. V lost 3 bases, J lost 4 bases, and 7 bases stayed unmatched. Germline V gene sequence: CDR1 LGHDT, CDR2 YNNKEL (reference sequence). The CDR3 consists of 16 residues. The CDR3 DNA is TGTGCCAGCAGCCAGCTTGGACAGGGGGCTGGAGAGACCCAGTACTTC. This sequence encodes CASSQLGQGAGETQYF.

V gene TRBV7-3 combines with J gene TRBJ2-4; 7 nucleotides agree with TRBD2. The germline V gene has CDR1 SGHTA and CDR2 FQGTGA. V gave up 5 bases and J gave up 0 bases; unmatched junction bases: 13. The CDR3 loop spans 18 amino acids. CDR3 residues: CASSRGGSAVLAKNIQYF. CDR3 DNA sequence: TGTGCCAGCAGCCGGGGAGGGTCAGCCGTTCTAGCCAAAAACATTCAGTACTTC.

This chain joins TRBV6-2 or TRBV6-3 and TRBJ1-2, with 7 bases lining up with TRBD1. J gave up 8 bases and V 2 bases, and 8 bases lay outside the gene matches. CDR3 length: 14 amino acids. The germline gives CDR1 MNHEY, CDR2 SVGEGT. This CDR3 reads CASSYRQGNLGYTF. DNA of the CDR3: TGTGCCAGCAGTTACAGACAGGGAAACCTGGGCTACACCTTC.

The CDR3 region is CASSLATGATGYTF. The CDR3 DNA reads as TGTGCCAGCAGCTTAGCGACAGGGGCGACTGGCTACACCTTC. The chain links TRBV7-9 to TRBJ1-2; 8 positions agree with TRBD1. Germline V gene lookup returns CDR1 SEHNR and CDR2 FQNEAQ (reference sequence). This CDR3 region has 14 residues. After removal of 0 bases from V and 7 bases from J, the junction contained 4 bases not matched to a gene.

This clone has a handful of counts. V and J are TRBV6-5 and TRBJ1-5; 7 bases line up with TRBD1. CDR1 is MNHEY and CDR2 is SVGAGI in the germline V gene. V dropped 6 bases and J dropped 6; count of bases not matched to a gene: 8. The CDR3 contains 14 residues. CDR3: CASRETGSGQPQHF. The CDR3, as DNA: TGTGCCAGCAGGGAGACAGGGTCGGGTCAGCCCCAGCATTTT.

The chain recombines TRBV7-3 with TRBJ1-2; a weak D match, TRBD1 (5 bases). The CDR3 spans 14 residues. V gave up 5 bases and J gave up 7 bases, with 17 bases separating them. Germline V lookup: CDR1 SGHTA, CDR2 FQGTGA. This CDR3 reads CASSKSRGLSGYTF. CDR3 nucleotide sequence: TGTGCCAGCAGCAAGAGCCGGGGACTTAGTGGCTACACCTTC.

This rearrangement joins TRBV4-2 to TRBJ1-5; TRBD1 agrees at 9 bases. J gave up 0 bases and V 5 bases, and 5 bases lay outside the gene matches. From germline, CDR1 is LGHNA and CDR2 YNFKEQ. This CDR3 is 16 amino acids long. The CDR3 DNA sequence: TGTGCCAGCAGCGAGCCGACAGGGGGTAGCAATCAGCCCCAGCATTTT. It translates to CASSEPTGGSNQPQHF.

The chain has TRBV5-6 and TRBJ1-2; D remains unclear. Per germline, CDR1 SGHDT and CDR2 YYEEEE. Trimming pared 1 base from V and 0 bases from J, leaving 19 bases between. The CDR3 has 18 residues. Here the CDR3 DNA reads TGTGCCAGCAGCTTGAATGCAGGCAGACAAATAGCTAACTATGGCTACACCTTC. Protein: CASSLNAGRQIANYGYTF.

This rearrangement joins TRBV5-1 to TRBJ2-7, with D perhaps TRBD2 (5 bases). V lost 5 bases, J lost 2 bases, and 8 bases lay in between. In germline, CDR1 is SGHRS, CDR2 YFSETQ. This CDR3 has 12 amino acids. CDR3: CASRDSTYEQYF. DNA of the CDR3: TGCGCCAGCAGGGACTCAACCTACGAGCAGTACTTC.

This clone occurred once. The genes are TRBV29-1 and TRBJ2-1, with D tentatively TRBD2 (5 bases). This CDR3 is 16 amino acids long. Germline V gene sequence: CDR1 SQVTM, CDR2 ANQGSEA. V was trimmed by 7 bases and J by 2 bases, leaving 21 bases between them. As DNA, the CDR3 is TGCAGCGCTTGGGAGTGGGCTGGGAGTGCCTACAATGAGCAGTTCTTC. Encoded protein: CSAWEWAGSAYNEQFF.

The chain employs TRBV6-5 and TRBJ2-7, with 9 bases fitting TRBD1. Trimming at V came to 8 bases and at J to 6 bases, leaving 14 bases not matched to a gene. This CDR3 has 15 residues. Germline V gene data show CDR1 as MNHEY and CDR2 as SVGAGI. The CDR3 protein is CASRSPGQGVLEQYF. DNA of the CDR3: TGTGCCAGCCGTAGTCCGGGACAGGGAGTACTCGAGCAGTACTTC.

V and J are TRBV28 and TRBJ1-1, with 7 bases aligning to TRBD1. V trimming: 6 bases; J trimming: 1 base; junction bases outside the gene matches: 5. The CDR3 loop spans 14 amino acids. Germline CDR1 MDHEN, CDR2 SYDVKM. CDR3 sequence: CASRLGTENTEAFF. The CDR3 region has the DNA TGTGCCAGCAGGCTAGGGACAGAGAACACTGAAGCTTTCTTT.

The J gene is TRBJ2-2, the V gene TRBV4-3; D may be TRBD2 (5 bases). Germline CDR1 and CDR2: LGHNA and YSLEER. The CDR3 covers 13 residues. Trimming cost V 2 bases and J 6 bases, with 7 bases left between them. CDR3 amino acids: CASSQRGSGELFF. The CDR3 DNA follows: TGCGCCAGCAGCCAACGGGGTTCCGGGGAGCTGTTTTTT.

This rearrangement joins TRBV24-1 to TRBJ2-1; TRBD2 might be the D (7 bases). This CDR3 has 18 residues. Germline V gives CDR1 KGHDR, CDR2 SFDVKD. Trimming cost V 12 bases and J 4 bases, with 30 bases left between them. The CDR3 loop is CASCRGHRSGNWYNEQFF. The CDR3 DNA follows: TGTGCCTCCTGTAGGGGACATAGAAGCGGGAATTGGTACAATGAGCAGTTCTTC.

This clone was seen just once. The chain carries TRBV12-3 or TRBV12-4 and TRBJ1-2; TRBD1 aligns across 8 bases. The CDR3 is made up of 12 amino acids. Unmatched junction bases numbered 5, after V lost 6 bases and J lost 8 bases. The CDR3, as DNA: TGTGCCAGCAGGCGGACAGGGCAGGGCTACACCTTC. Its protein product is CASRRTGQGYTF.

This chain joins TRBV25-1 and TRBJ1-1, with D uncertain. Germline assignment: CDR1 MGHDK and CDR2 SYGVNS. The CDR3 contains 14 residues. With 3 bases removed from V and 7 bases from J, the gap between germline ends came to 15 bases. The CDR3 here is CASSEVRGSNEAFF. In nucleotides, the CDR3 is TGTGCCAGCAGTGAGGTCCGGGGATCGAATGAAGCTTTCTTT.

This clone has only one observation. The V and J genes are TRBV9 and TRBJ2-3; TRBD1 agrees at 10 bases. The CDR3 is 16 amino acids. With V trimmed by 6 bases and J by 1 base, 8 bases remained unmatched. Germline V gene lookup returns CDR1 SGDLS and CDR2 YYNGEE. CDR3 nucleotides: TGTGCCAGCAAATGTCGGGGACAGGGGTGCACAGATACGCAGTATTTT. Its protein product is CASKCRGQGCTDTQYF.

This chain connects TRBV4-3 to TRBJ2-3, with D possibly matching TRBD1 (6 bases). The CDR3 sequence is 15 residues long. Trimming cost V 1 base and J 3 bases, with 11 bases left between them. CDR1 and CDR2 (germline): LGHNA, YSLEER. The CDR3 loop is CASSQGRQGTDTQYF. The CDR3 DNA is TGCGCCAGCAGCCAAGGACGGCAGGGGACAGATACGCAGTATTTT.

The chain couples TRBV7-6 to TRBJ1-2; 12 positions agree with TRBD1. Germline assignment: CDR1 SGHVS and CDR2 FNYEAQ. The CDR3 totals 15 residues. J was trimmed by 6 bases and V by 1 base; bases with no gene match: 3. The CDR3 DNA sequence: TGTGCCAGCAGCTTAGGGGGACAGGGGGCGAATGGCTACACCTTC. Its protein is CASSLGGQGANGYTF.